This T cell receptor beta chain came from a study of blood T cell repertoires in COVID-19. As for the study in general: Some COVID-19 samples were acute and others convalescent; all came from the United States, Italy and Spain.

Trimming removed 4 bases from V and 2 bases from J; junction bases left unmatched: 6. The length of the CDR3 is 15 residues. Germline V CDR1 and CDR2: SGHRS, YFSETQ. TCRdb's copy holds only in-frame clones and misses some; the assay was immunoSEQ multiplex PCR. The table shows about 93,000 clones, with under 90% occurring only once. Sample: peripheral blood. This chain joins TRBV5-1 and TRBJ1-3, with TRBD1 matching 7 bases. The sequence was obtained from a human donor with active COVID-19. The donor label of this sample is uncertain. The CDR3 nucleotides are TGCGCCAGCAGCATCACAGGGGTAGCTGGAAACACCATATATTTT. Translating gives CASSITGVAGNTIYF. Full variable domain (rest looked up from reference TRBV5-1 and TRBJ1-3): KAGVTQTPRYLIKTRGQQVTLSCSPISGHRSVSWYQQTPGQGLQFLFEYFSETQRNKGNFPGRFSGRQFSNSRSEMNVSTLELGDSALYLCASSITGVAGNTIYFGEGSWLTVV.